The clone carrying this T cell receptor (beta chain) was seen a handful of times. The germline CDR1 and CDR2 sequences are WNHNN and SYGVQD (reference sequence). Trimming took off 2 bases at V and 5 bases at J, with 6 bases between the two ends. This CDR3 has 12 residues. This record comes from a study of T-cell memory formation after mild COVID-19. TCRdb passed the 5' RACE reads through MiXCR, listing each CDR3 protein once. The table has about 280,000 distinct CDR3 sequences, 8% to 10% seen once. Input material: PBMCs or a T cell subset sorted from them (not recorded which). This TCR was sampled from a man between 18 and 29 years old who had mild COVID-19 (a few samples of this study predate the infection). Cell type and time point are not known. The rearrangement uses TRBV10-1 and TRBJ2-5; D gene uncertain. The CDR3 region has the DNA TGCGCCAGCAGTGAGGGCATTGAGACCCAGTACTTC. Translating gives CASSEGIETQYF.